Ten or more counts support the clone carrying this T cell receptor (beta chain). Its specificity is not known. No treatment of any kind had been given to any patient before thyroid surgery. Original processing methods: CDR3 differences across clinicopathological groups were used to build a distant-metastasis classifier for papillary thyroid cancer. MiXCR re-clonotyped the PCR reads for TCRdb. The V and J calls, along with clone size, are taken from TCRdb and not from the paper's own processing. The sample records tens of thousands of clones, roughly 20% being singletons. These data are taken from a study of metastatic and nonmetastatic thyroid tumors. Study-level information: Both malignant and benign thyroid patients supplied peripheral blood and tumor or nodule tissue samples, across which the repertoires of these patients were then compared. The study's findings and limits: Reportedly, malignant thyroid tumors had significantly higher TCR beta diversity than benign nodules, in blood and tumor.

This CDR3 is 12 amino acids long. V lost 2 bases, J lost 7 bases, and 6 bases lay in between. CDR1 is MDHEN, CDR2 SYDVKM, per germline. Sequencing was performed on adjacent normal tissue. The gene calls are TRBV28 and TRBJ2-4; D unresolved. The sequence was collected from a female donor with papillary thyroid cancer or a benign thyroid nodule (not recorded which). Some clones in this sample may be carry-over from other donors' samples. The chain's CDR3 is CASSLQGNIQYF. DNA of the CDR3: TGTGCCAGCAGTTTACAAGGGAACATTCAGTACTTC. Together with reference TRBV28 and TRBJ2-4, the CDR3 gives the full variable domain: DVKVTQSSRYLVKRTGEKVFLECVQDMDHENMFWYRQDPGLGLRLIYFSYDVKMKEKGDIPEGYSVSREKKERFSLILESASTNQTSMYLCASSLQGNIQYFGAGTRLSVL.